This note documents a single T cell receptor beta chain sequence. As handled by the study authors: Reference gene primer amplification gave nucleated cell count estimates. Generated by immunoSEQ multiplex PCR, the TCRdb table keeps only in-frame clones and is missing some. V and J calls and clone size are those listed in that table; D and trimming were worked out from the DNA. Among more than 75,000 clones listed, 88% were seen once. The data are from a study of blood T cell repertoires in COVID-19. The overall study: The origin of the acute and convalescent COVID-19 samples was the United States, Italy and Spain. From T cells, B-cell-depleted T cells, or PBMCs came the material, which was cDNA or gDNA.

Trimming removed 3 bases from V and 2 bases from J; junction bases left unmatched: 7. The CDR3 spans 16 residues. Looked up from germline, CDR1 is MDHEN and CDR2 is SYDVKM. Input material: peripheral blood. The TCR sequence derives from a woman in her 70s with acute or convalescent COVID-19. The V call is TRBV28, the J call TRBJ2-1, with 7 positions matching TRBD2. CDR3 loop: CASSFLSGGPYNEQFF. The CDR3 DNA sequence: TGTGCCAGCAGTTTTTTGTCGGGAGGACCCTACAATGAGCAGTTCTTC. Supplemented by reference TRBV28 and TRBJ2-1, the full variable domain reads DVKVTQSSRYLVKRTGEKVFLECVQDMDHENMFWYRQDPGLGLRLIYFSYDVKMKEKGDIPEGYSVSREKKERFSLILESASTNQTSMYLCASSFLSGGPYNEQFFGPGTRLTVL.